The 9 T cell receptor beta chains presented below share a single source sample, sequenced in a study of monozygotic twins with inflammatory bowel disease. TCRdb reworked the 5' RACE reads into one entry per CDR3 protein, no DNA. This sample's clone table lists over 100,000 distinct CDR3 sequences. The sample taken for sequencing was blood. The receptors come from a human donor with ulcerative colitis or Crohn's disease, or a healthy co-twin of an affected twin (not recorded which).

The chain combines TRBV28 with TRBJ1-5; TCRdb's D gene call, TRBD1, goes unchecked for lack of DNA. CDR3 length: 16 residues. Germline CDR1 MDHEN, CDR2 SYDVKM. The CDR3 sequence is CASSSSGLPSNQPQHF.

The chain has TRBV7-2 and TRBJ2-5; TCRdb proposes TRBD1, but this gene call is untestable without DNA. Germline V CDR1 and CDR2: SGHTA, FQGNSA. The CDR3 has 13 residues. CDR3 region: CASSPGTGETQYF.

The rearrangement joins TRBV9 to TRBJ1-5. The CDR3 has 13 amino acids. Germline values: CDR1 SGDLS, CDR2 YYNGEE. The CDR3 reads CASSVDRDQPQHF.

The chain employs TRBV7-7 and TRBJ1-4; TCRdb's D call of TRBD1 is untestable without DNA. Germline values: CDR1 SSHAT, CDR2 FNYEAQ (reference sequence). The CDR3 is made up of 13 amino acids. CDR3 sequence reads: CASSLGQNEKLFF.

V is TRBV13 and J is TRBJ2-2. This CDR3 has 13 residues. Germline V lookup: CDR1 PRHDT, CDR2 FYEKMQ (reference sequence). The chain's CDR3 is CASSPELTGELFF.

V usage is TRBV5-1 and J usage is TRBJ1-1; TCRdb's D call, TRBD1, is unchecked because there is no DNA. Germline CDR1 and CDR2: SGHRS and YFSETQ. The CDR3 length is 15 residues. The CDR3 is CASSLTLGTGGEAFF.

The rearrangement uses TRBV10-3 and TRBJ1-1; TCRdb outputs TRBD1, but without DNA this stays unchecked. The germline V gene has CDR1 ENHRY and CDR2 SYGVKD. The CDR3 extends over 14 amino acids. CDR3 amino acids: CAISEDGTGGQAFF.

The chain combines TRBV7-2 with TRBJ2-5; absent DNA, TCRdb's TRBD1 call cannot be checked. The CDR3 length is 15 residues. The germline V gene encodes CDR1 SGHTA and CDR2 FQGNSA. CDR3 in amino acids: CASSPLTGEGETQYF.

The chain recombines TRBV5-4 with TRBJ1-2. The CDR3 contains 13 residues. The germline V gene encodes CDR1 SGHNT and CDR2 YYREEE (reference sequence). CDR3 in amino acids: CASSFEELGGYTF.